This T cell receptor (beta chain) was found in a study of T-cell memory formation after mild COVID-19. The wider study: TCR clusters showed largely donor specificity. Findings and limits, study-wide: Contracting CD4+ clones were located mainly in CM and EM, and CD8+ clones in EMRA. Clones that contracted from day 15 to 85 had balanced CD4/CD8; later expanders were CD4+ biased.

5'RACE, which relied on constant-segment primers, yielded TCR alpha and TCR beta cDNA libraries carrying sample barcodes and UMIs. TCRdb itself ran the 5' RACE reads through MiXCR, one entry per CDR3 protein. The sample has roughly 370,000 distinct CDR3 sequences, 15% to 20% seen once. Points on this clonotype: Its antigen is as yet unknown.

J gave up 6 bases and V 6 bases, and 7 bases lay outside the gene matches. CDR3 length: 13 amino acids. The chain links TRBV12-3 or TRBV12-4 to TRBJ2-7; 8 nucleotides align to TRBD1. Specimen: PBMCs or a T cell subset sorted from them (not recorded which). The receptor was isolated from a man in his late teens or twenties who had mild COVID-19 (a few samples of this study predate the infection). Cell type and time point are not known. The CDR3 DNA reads TGTGCCAGCAGATCAACAGGGGGTACCGAGCAGTACTTC. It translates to CASRSTGGTEQYF.